These 29 T cell receptor beta chains were all obtained from the same sample, sequenced in a study of OX40 agonist ivuxolimab in advanced cancers. Some clones are missing from TCRdb's copy, which holds only in-frame ones; the method was immunoSEQ multiplex PCR. The data contain tens of thousands of clones, about 86% of them seen just once; the ten biggest clones take up about a fifth. Source: CD4+ or CD8+ T cells sorted from blood, taken in a trial of the OX40 agonist ivuxolimab. The origin of the receptors is an adult with an advanced solid tumor such as melanoma, head and neck, liver or kidney cancer.

This chain joins TRBV6-6 and TRBJ2-1; D may be TRBD1 (6 bases). CDR1 and CDR2 from the germline V gene are MNHNY and SVGAGI (reference sequence). Trimming left V 7 bases short and J 9 bases short, with 16 bases between. This CDR3 comprises 13 residues. This CDR3 reads CASTVSEGGEQFF. DNA of the CDR3: TGTGCCAGCACTGTTTCGGAAGGGGGTGAGCAGTTCTTC.

The rearrangement joins TRBV7-6 to TRBJ1-1; 7 bases fit TRBD1. Germline CDR1 and CDR2: SGHVS and FNYEAQ. V shed 5 bases and J 4 bases; nucleotides not matched to a gene: 4. CDR3 length: 13 residues. The CDR3 protein is CASSLRQGTEAFF. CDR3 nucleotides: TGTGCCAGCAGCCTAAGACAGGGCACTGAAGCTTTCTTT.

The CDR3 DNA reads TGTGCCAGCAGTGCGGGACAGGGTATCTCTTCACCCCTCCACTTT. As protein: CASSAGQGISSPLHF. The chain has TRBV6-1 and TRBJ1-6; 9 bases are shared with TRBD1. The CDR3 spans 15 residues. Looked up from germline, CDR1 is MNHNS and CDR2 is SASEGT. Trimming at V came to 4 bases and at J to 9 bases, leaving 7 bases not matched to a gene.

The chain has TRBV15 and TRBJ1-5; D remains ambiguous. The CDR3 totals 14 residues. Germline loops: CDR1 LNHNV, CDR2 YYDKDF (reference sequence). Deletions cut 1 base from V and 3 bases from J, with 7 bases between. The CDR3 bases are TGTGCCACCAGCAGAGCCGCCCTCAATCAGCCCCAGCATTTT. This codes for CATSRAALNQPQHF. Together with reference TRBV15 and TRBJ1-5, the CDR3 gives the full variable domain: DAMVIQNPRYQVTQFGKPVTLSCSQTLNHNVMYWYQQKSSQAPKLLFHYYDKDFNNEADTPDNFQSRRPNTSFCFLDIRSPGLGDTAMYLCATSRAALNQPQHFGDGTRLSIL.

V and J are TRBV7-9 and TRBJ2-1, with D perhaps given as TRBD1 or TRBD2 (6 bases each). CDR1 is SEHNR and CDR2 is FQNEAQ in the germline V gene (reference sequence). The V gene lost 1 base and the J gene lost 5 bases, with 12 bases spanning the gap. There are 15 residues in the CDR3. CDR3 DNA: TGTGCCAGCAGCTTAGGAGGGGGAGGCAACAATGAGCAGTTCTTC. Protein: CASSLGGGGNNEQFF.

This clone was observed once. An end of the junction does not agree with germline; a read error may underlie this. This chain connects TRBV16 to TRBJ1-4; D not certain. Germline V gene sequence: CDR1 KGHSY, CDR2 FQNENV. The CDR3 extends over 12 amino acids. CDR3 DNA: TGTGCCAGCAGCCTCAACGCGGTTCCTCTTGCTTTT. This encodes CASSLNAVPLAF.

The J gene is TRBJ1-1, the V gene TRBV19, with D unresolved. V was trimmed by 9 bases and J by 5 bases, leaving 13 bases between them. The CDR3 has 12 residues. CDR1 LNHDA and CDR2 SQIVND come from the germline V gene (reference sequence). Here the CDR3 reads CASSPGVTEAFF. CDR3 in DNA: TGTGCCAGCTCCCCCGGGGTTACTGAAGCTTTCTTT.

The J gene is TRBJ2-6, the V gene TRBV5-8; weak D call: TRBD1 (5 bases). CDR1 is SGHTS and CDR2 is YDEGEE in the germline V gene. CDR3 length: 15 residues. Deletions cut 3 bases from V and 1 base from J, with 8 bases between. CDR3 nucleotide sequence: TGTGCCAGCAGCTCCCAGGGATCTGGGGCCAACGTCCTGACTTTC. As protein: CASSSQGSGANVLTF.

V is TRBV19 and J is TRBJ1-1; D is uncertain. The CDR3 is made up of 13 amino acids. Germline loops: CDR1 LNHDA, CDR2 SQIVND (reference sequence). V lost 5 bases and J 3 bases, leaving 10 bases between the germline ends. CDR3 region: CASSHDRYTEAFF. In DNA, the CDR3 is TGTGCCAGTAGTCACGACCGGTACACTGAAGCTTTCTTT.

The V call is TRBV5-4, the J call TRBJ1-5, with no clear D. V was shortened by 1 base and J by 2 bases, with 7 bases between the two germline ends. This CDR3 is 14 amino acids long. Germline assignment: CDR1 SGHNT and CDR2 YYREEE (reference sequence). In nucleotides, the CDR3 is TGTGCCAGCAGCTTGACGGGAGGCAATCAGCCCCAGCATTTT. Amino acids: CASSLTGGNQPQHF.

The J gene is TRBJ2-7, the V gene TRBV7-2; 8 bases agree with TRBD1. Looked up from germline, CDR1 is SGHTA and CDR2 is FQGNSA. V dropped 1 base and J dropped 6; count of bases not matched to a gene: 5. The CDR3 runs 14 residues. This CDR3 reads CASSLEDRVGEQYF. The DNA for the CDR3 is TGTGCCAGCAGCTTAGAGGACAGGGTAGGCGAGCAGTACTTC.

This clone was found a few times. V and J are TRBV4-3 and TRBJ1-1; D unclear. CDR1 LGHNA and CDR2 YSLEER come from the germline V gene. This CDR3 is 17 amino acids long. V was cut by 0 bases and J by 6 bases, with 20 bases left in between. As DNA, the CDR3 is TGCGCCAGCAGCCAAGACCCTTATCTTCCTACGGGCGCTGAAGCTTTCTTT. Its translation: CASSQDPYLPTGAEAFF.

The V gene is TRBV27, the J gene TRBJ2-5; tentative D call: TRBD1 (6 bases). CDR3 size: 15 residues. V lost 5 bases and J 0 bases, leaving 13 bases between the germline ends. The germline CDR1 and CDR2 sequences are MNHEY and SMNVEV (reference sequence). The CDR3 loop reads CASSSYRDNQETQYF. For the CDR3, the DNA is TGTGCCAGCAGTAGCTACCGGGACAACCAAGAGACCCAGTACTTC.

The genes are TRBV7-9 and TRBJ2-1; D may be TRBD1 or TRBD2 (5 bases each). Germline V lookup: CDR1 SEHNR, CDR2 FQNEAQ (reference sequence). Between the trimmed V and J ends, which lost 4 bases and 7 bases, there was a span of 8 bases. The CDR3 extends over 12 amino acids. DNA for the CDR3: TGTGCCAGCAGCTCAGGGAGTAATGAGCAGTTCTTC. Translated, it gives CASSSGSNEQFF.

The V call is TRBV6-1, the J call TRBJ1-5; D call uncertain. V lost 0 bases, J lost 2 bases, and 11 bases lay in between. This CDR3 is 16 amino acids long. Germline CDR1 reads MNHNS; CDR2 reads SASEGT. CDR3 region: CASSEARGFGNQPQHF. The CDR3 DNA is TGTGCCAGCAGTGAAGCGCGGGGTTTTGGCAATCAGCCCCAGCATTTT.

V and J are TRBV9 and TRBJ1-4; 8 nucleotides align to TRBD1. The CDR3 is made up of 13 amino acids. J lost 8 bases, V lost 6 bases, and 6 bases had no gene match. Germline lookup yields CDR1 SGDLS and CDR2 YYNGEE. In DNA, the CDR3 is TGTGCCAGCAAAGGACAGGGTGGAGAAAAACTGTTTTTT. Amino acid sequence: CASKGQGGEKLFF.

CDR3 DNA: TGTGCCAGCAGCTTAGACAGGGTGAACACTGAAGCTTTCTTT. As protein: CASSLDRVNTEAFF. The rearrangement links TRBV7-3 to TRBJ1-1; TRBD1 matches at 7 bases. CDR3 size: 14 residues. Trimming at V came to 2 bases and at J to 0 bases, leaving 0 bases not matched to a gene. Per the germline V gene, CDR1 is SGHTA and CDR2 is FQGTGA. The full variable domain, with the rest looked up from reference TRBV7-3 and TRBJ1-1, is GAGVSQTPSNKVTEKGKYVELRCDPISGHTALYWYRQSLGQGPEFLIYFQGTGAADDSGLPNDRFFAVRPEGSVSTLKIQRTERGDSAVYLCASSLDRVNTEAFFGQGTRLTVV.

This sequence joins TRBV11-3 and TRBJ2-3; TRBD2 aligns across 16 bases. The CDR3 runs to 17 residues. V lost 5 bases to trimming and J lost 6 bases; unmatched junction nucleotides: 8. The germline V gene has CDR1 SGHNT and CDR2 YENEEA. The CDR3 spells CASSPGTSGGAGDTQYF. CDR3 coding DNA: TGTGCCAGCAGCCCTGGGACTAGCGGGGGGGCCGGGGATACGCAGTATTTT.

This chain connects TRBV7-9 to TRBJ1-2, with 8 bases matching TRBD1. Germline CDR1 and CDR2: SEHNR and FQNEAQ (reference sequence). Trimming took 5 bases from V and 1 from J; bases not matched to a gene: 9. There are 16 residues in the CDR3. The CDR3 sequence: CASSETGAVDNYGYTF. For the CDR3, the DNA is TGTGCCAGCAGCGAGACAGGGGCAGTAGATAACTATGGCTACACCTTC.

V is TRBV7-8 and J is TRBJ2-3; 8 nucleotides match TRBD2. Germline V CDR1 and CDR2: SGHVS, FQNEAQ. The trim removed 1 base at V and 4 bases at J, leaving 4 bases unmatched. The CDR3 has 15 residues. This CDR3 reads CASSLGRGAADTQYF. The CDR3 DNA follows: TGTGCCAGCAGCTTAGGGCGGGGGGCTGCAGATACGCAGTATTTT.

The V gene is TRBV27, the J gene TRBJ2-5; 8 bases are shared with TRBD1. The CDR3 loop spans 13 amino acids. Germline lookup yields CDR1 MNHEY and CDR2 SMNVEV (reference sequence). V shed 1 base, J shed 5 bases, and the junction held 0 bases outside the gene matches. CDR3 nucleotides: TGTGCCAGCAGTTTATGGGACAGGGAGACCCAGTACTTC. As protein: CASSLWDRETQYF.

The rearrangement links TRBV28 to TRBJ2-1, with TRBD2 matching over 11 bases. Germline values: CDR1 MDHEN, CDR2 SYDVKM. The CDR3 loop spans 15 amino acids. J gave up 7 bases and V 4 bases, and 6 bases lay outside the gene matches. In DNA form, the CDR3 reads TGTGCCAGCAGTTGGTTAGCGGGGGGGCCAAATGAGCAGTTCTTC. It specifies CASSWLAGGPNEQFF.

This clone was recorded once. This rearrangement joins TRBV29-1 to TRBJ2-1; D gene uncertain. CDR3 size: 10 residues. Germline CDR1 and CDR2: SQVTM and ANQGSEA. V lost 6 bases and J lost 3, with 3 bases in between. The CDR3 region has the DNA TGCAGCGTGGTCTACAATGAGCAGTTCTTC. Protein: CSVVYNEQFF.

The V gene is TRBV27, the J gene TRBJ2-4; tentative D call: TRBD1 (6 bases). This CDR3 is built from 13 residues. CDR1 is MNHEY and CDR2 is SMNVEV in the germline V gene (reference sequence). Trimming pared 2 bases from V and 8 bases from J, leaving 10 bases between. The CDR3 is CASSLGTSYIQYF. The CDR3 nucleotides are TGTGCCAGCAGTTTAGGGACATCTTACATTCAGTACTTC.

The chain has TRBV6-6 and TRBJ2-2, with D perhaps assigned TRBD1 or TRBD2 (5 bases each). Germline values: CDR1 MNHNY, CDR2 SVGAGI (reference sequence). Trimming removed 7 bases from V and 3 bases from J, with 15 bases in between. The CDR3 is made up of 15 amino acids. The CDR3, as DNA: TGTGCCAGCAAGGTGGGGGAGATGGACACCGGGGAGCTGTTTTTT. Translating gives CASKVGEMDTGELFF.

V is TRBV28 and J is TRBJ2-7; 9 bases are a match to TRBD2. The CDR3 consists of 19 residues. The trim removed 4 bases at V and 3 bases at J, leaving 19 bases unmatched. CDR1 and CDR2 from the germline V gene are MDHEN and SYDVKM. The CDR3 nucleotides read TGTGCCAGCAGTTCCCGGGGAGGGAGTTGGCTAGCGGGGTTCTACGAGCAGTACTTC. Residues: CASSSRGGSWLAGFYEQYF.

V usage is TRBV7-3 and J usage is TRBJ1-1, with 9 bases that match TRBD1. Germline CDR1 reads SGHTA; CDR2 reads FQGTGA. V gave up 4 bases and J gave up 5 bases; unmatched junction bases: 8. The CDR3 runs to 15 residues. The CDR3 loop is CASSSSGTGLTEAFF. CDR3 sequence (DNA): TGTGCCAGCAGCTCCTCCGGGACAGGGTTGACTGAAGCTTTCTTT.

J is TRBJ1-2 and V is TRBV19; D uncertain. The V and J ends lost 6 bases and 0 bases respectively, with 5 bases between them. Germline CDR1 and CDR2: LNHDA and SQIVND (reference sequence). The CDR3 covers 12 residues. The chain's CDR3 is CASRLANYGYTF. The CDR3 coding sequence is TGTGCCAGTAGACTGGCTAACTATGGCTACACCTTC.

In regard to this clone: The sample contains more than one DNA sequence encoding this CDR3. The gene calls are TRBV7-9 and TRBJ2-3, with TRBD1 identical over 9 bases. After removal of 5 bases from V and 5 bases from J, the junction contained 8 bases not matched to a gene. The CDR3 runs to 15 residues. Germline values: CDR1 SEHNR, CDR2 FQNEAQ (reference sequence). In DNA, the CDR3 is TGTGCCAGCAGCACGGGACAGGGAGCGAGAGATACGCAGTATTTT. This codes for CASSTGQGARDTQYF.